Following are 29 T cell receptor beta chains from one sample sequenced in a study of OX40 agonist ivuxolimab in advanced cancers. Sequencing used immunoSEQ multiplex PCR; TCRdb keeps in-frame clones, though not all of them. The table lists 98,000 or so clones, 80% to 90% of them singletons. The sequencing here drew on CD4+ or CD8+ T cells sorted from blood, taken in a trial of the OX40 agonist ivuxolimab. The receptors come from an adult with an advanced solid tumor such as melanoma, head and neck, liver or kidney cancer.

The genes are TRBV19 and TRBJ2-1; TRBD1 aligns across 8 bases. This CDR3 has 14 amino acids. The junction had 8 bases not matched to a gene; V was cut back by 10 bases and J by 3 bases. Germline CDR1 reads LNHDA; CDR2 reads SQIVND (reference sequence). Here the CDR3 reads CATSTGDFYNEQFF. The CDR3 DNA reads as TGTGCCACCTCGACAGGGGATTTCTACAATGAGCAGTTCTTC.

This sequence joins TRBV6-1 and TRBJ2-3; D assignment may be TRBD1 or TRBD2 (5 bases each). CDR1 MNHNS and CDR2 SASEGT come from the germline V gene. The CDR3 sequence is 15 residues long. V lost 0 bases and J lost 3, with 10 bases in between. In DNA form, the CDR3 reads TGTGCCAGCAGTGAAGCCGGGGACGTAACAGATACGCAGTATTTT. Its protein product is CASSEAGDVTDTQYF.

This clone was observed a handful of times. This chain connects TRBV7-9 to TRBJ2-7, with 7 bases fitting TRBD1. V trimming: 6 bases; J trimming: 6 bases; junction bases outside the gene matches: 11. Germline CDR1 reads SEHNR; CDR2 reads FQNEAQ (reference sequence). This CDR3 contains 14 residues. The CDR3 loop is CASSSRLGGGEQYF. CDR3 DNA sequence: TGTGCCAGCAGTTCCCGTTTAGGGGGCGGCGAGCAGTACTTC.

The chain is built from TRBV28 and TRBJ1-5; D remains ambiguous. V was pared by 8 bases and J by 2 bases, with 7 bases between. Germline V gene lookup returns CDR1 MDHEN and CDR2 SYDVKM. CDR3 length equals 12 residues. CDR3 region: CASRKGNQPQHF. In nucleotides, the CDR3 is TGTGCCAGCCGGAAGGGCAATCAGCCCCAGCATTTT.

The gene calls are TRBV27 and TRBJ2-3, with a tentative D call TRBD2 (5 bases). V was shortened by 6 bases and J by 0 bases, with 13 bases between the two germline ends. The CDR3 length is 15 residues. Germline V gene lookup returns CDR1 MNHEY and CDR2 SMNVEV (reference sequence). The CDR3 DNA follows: TGTGCCAGCAGGCCCTATAGCGCAAGCACAGATACGCAGTATTTT. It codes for CASRPYSASTDTQYF.

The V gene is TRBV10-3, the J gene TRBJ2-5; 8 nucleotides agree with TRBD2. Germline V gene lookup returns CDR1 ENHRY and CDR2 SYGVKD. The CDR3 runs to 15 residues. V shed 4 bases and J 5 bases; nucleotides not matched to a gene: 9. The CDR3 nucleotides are TGTGCCATCAGTGGACGGGAGGGGGGAAGGGAGACCCAGTACTTC. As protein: CAISGREGGRETQYF.

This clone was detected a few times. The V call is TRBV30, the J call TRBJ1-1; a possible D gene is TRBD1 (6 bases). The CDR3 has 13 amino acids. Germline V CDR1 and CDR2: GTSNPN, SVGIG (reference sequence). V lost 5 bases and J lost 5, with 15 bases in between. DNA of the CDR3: TGTGCCTGGGAGAAGGGGGTAGGGACTGAAGCTTTCTTT. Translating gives CAWEKGVGTEAFF. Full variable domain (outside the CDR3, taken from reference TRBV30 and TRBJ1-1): SQTIHQWPATLVQPVGSPLSLECTVEGTSNPNLYWYRQAAGRGLQLLFYSVGIGQISSEVPQNLSASRPQDRQFILSSKKLLLSDSGFYLCAWEKGVGTEAFFGQGTRLTVV.

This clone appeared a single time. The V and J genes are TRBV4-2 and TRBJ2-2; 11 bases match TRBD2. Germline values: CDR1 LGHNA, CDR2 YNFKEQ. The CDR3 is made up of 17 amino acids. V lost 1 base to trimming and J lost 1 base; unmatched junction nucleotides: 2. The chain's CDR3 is CASSQVTSGGNTGELFF. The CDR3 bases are TGTGCCAGCAGCCAAGTCACTAGCGGGGGGAACACCGGGGAGCTGTTTTTT.

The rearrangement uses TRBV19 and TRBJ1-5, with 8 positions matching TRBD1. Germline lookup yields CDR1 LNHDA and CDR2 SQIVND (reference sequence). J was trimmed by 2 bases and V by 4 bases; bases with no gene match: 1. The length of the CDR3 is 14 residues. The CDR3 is CASSTGQGNQPQHF. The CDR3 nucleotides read TGTGCCAGTAGTACGGGACAGGGCAATCAGCCCCAGCATTTT. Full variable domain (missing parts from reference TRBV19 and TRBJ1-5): DGGITQSPKYLFRKEGQNVTLSCEQNLNHDAMYWYRQDPGQGLRLIYYSQIVNDFQKGDIAEGYSVSREKKESFPLTVTSAQKNPTAFYLCASSTGQGNQPQHFGDGTRLSIL.

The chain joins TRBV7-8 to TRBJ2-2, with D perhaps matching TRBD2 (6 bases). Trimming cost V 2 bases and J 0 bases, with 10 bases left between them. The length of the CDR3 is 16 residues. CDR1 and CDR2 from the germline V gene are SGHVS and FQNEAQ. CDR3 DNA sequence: TGTGCCAGCAGCTTACGGGCGGGGACGAACACCGGGGAGCTGTTTTTT. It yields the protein CASSLRAGTNTGELFF.

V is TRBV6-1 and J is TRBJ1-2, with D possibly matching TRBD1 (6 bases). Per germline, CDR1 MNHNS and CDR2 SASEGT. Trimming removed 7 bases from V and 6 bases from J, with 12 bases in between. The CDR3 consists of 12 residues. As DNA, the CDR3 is TGTGCCAGCAACAGGGAGAAGCATGGCTACACCTTC. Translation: CASNREKHGYTF.

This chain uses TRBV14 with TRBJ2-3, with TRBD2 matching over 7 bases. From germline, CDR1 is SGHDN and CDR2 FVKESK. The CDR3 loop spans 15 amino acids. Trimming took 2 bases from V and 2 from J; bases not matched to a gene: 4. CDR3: CASSQLRDYTDTQYF. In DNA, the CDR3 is TGTGCCAGCAGCCAACTCCGGGACTACACAGATACGCAGTATTTT.

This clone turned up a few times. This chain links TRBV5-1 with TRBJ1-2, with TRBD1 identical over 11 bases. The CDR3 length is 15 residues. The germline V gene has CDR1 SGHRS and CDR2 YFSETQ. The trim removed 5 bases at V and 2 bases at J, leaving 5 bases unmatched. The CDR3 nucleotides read TGCGCCAGCAGAACCGGGACAGGGGGAAACTATGGCTACACCTTC. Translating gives CASRTGTGGNYGYTF.

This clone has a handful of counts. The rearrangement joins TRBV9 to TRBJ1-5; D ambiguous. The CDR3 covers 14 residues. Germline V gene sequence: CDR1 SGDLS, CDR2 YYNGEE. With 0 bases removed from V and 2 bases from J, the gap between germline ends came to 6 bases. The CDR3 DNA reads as TGTGCCAGCAGCGTAGACGTTGGCAATCAGCCCCAGCATTTT. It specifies CASSVDVGNQPQHF.

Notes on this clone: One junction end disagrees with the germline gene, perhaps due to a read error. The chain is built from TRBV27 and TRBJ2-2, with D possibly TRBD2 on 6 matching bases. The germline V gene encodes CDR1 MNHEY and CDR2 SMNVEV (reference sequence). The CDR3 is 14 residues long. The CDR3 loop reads CASRLSGEAGELFF. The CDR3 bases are TGTGCCAGCAGGTTATCGGGGGAGGCCGGGGAGCTGTTTTTT.

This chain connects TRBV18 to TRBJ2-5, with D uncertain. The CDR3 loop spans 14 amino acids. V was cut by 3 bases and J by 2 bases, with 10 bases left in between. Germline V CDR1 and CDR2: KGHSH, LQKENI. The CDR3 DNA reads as TGTGCCAGCTCACCGGCAGATATTCAAGAGACCCAGTACTTC. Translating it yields CASSPADIQETQYF.

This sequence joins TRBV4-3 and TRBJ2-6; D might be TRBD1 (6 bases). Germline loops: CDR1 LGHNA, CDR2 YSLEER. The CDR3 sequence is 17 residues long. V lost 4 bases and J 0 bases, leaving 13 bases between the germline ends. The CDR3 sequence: CASSRLQGISGANVLTF. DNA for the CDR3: TGCGCCAGCAGCCGATTACAGGGAATCTCTGGGGCCAACGTCCTGACTTTC.

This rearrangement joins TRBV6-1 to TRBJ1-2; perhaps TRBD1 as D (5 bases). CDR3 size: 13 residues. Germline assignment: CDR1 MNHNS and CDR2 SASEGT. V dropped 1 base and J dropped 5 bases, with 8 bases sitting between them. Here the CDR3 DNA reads TGTGCCAGCAGTGAAGGGGCAGGGTATGGCTACACCTTC. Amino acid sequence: CASSEGAGYGYTF.

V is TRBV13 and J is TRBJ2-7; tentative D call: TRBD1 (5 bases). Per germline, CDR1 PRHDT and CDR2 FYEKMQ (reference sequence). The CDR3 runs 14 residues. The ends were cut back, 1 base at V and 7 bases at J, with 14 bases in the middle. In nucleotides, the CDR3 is TGTGCCAGCAGCTTAGAAAAGGGGAAGAGGGAGCAGTACTTC. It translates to CASSLEKGKREQYF.

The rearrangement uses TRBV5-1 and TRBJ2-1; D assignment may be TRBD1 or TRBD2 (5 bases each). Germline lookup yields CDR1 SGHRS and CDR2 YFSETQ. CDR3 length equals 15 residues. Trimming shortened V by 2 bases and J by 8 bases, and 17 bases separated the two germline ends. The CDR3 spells CASSLIPGTLDEQFF. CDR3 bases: TGCGCCAGCAGCTTAATACCAGGGACCCTCGATGAGCAGTTCTTC.

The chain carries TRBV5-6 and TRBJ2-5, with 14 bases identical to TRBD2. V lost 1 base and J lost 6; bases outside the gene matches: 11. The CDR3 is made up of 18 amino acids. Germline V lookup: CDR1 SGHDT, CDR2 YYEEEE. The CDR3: CASSLRGIGLAGGQTQYF. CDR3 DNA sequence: TGTGCCAGCAGCTTGAGGGGCATTGGACTAGCGGGAGGTCAGACCCAGTACTTC.

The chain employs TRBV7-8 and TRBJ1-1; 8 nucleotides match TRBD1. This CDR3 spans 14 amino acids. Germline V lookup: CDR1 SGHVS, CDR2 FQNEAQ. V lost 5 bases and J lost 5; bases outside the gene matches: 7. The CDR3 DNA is TGTGCCAGCAGCCGACAGGGGCCAGGGACTGAAGCTTTCTTT. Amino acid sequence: CASSRQGPGTEAFF.

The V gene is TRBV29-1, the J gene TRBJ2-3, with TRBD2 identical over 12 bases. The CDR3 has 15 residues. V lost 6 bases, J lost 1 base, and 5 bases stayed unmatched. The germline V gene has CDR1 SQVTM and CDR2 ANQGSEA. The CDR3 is CSVRGTSGRTDTQYF. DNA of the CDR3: TGCAGCGTGCGTGGGACTAGCGGGCGCACAGATACGCAGTATTTT.

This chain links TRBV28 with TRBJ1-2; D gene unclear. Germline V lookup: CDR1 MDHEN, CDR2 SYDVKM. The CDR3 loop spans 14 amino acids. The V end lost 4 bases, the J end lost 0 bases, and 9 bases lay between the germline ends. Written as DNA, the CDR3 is TGTGCCAGCAGTTCAGGATATACTAACTATGGCTACACCTTC. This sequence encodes CASSSGYTNYGYTF.

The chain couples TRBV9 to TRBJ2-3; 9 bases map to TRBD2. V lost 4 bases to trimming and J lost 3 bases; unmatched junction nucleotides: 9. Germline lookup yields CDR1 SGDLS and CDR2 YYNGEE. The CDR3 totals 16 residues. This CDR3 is CASSPLPLAGTDTQYF. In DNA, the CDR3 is TGTGCCAGCAGCCCCCTCCCCCTAGCGGGGACAGATACGCAGTATTTT.

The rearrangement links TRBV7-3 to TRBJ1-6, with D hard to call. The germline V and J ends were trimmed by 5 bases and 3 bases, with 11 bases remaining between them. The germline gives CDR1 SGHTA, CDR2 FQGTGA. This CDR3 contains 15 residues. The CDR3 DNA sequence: TGTGCCAGCAGCCTAGCCGGAGACTATAATTCACCCCTCCACTTT. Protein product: CASSLAGDYNSPLHF.

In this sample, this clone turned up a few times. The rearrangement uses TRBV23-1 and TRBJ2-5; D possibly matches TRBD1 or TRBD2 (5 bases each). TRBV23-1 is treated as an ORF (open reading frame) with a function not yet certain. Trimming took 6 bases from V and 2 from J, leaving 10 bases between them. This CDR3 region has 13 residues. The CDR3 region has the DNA TGCGCCAGCAGGGAGAGGGGTCAAGAGACCCAGTACTTC. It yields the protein CASRERGQETQYF.

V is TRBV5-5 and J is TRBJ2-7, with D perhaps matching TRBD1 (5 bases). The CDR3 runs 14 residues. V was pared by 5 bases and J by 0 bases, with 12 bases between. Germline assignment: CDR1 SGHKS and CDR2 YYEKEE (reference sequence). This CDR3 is CASRVTGSSYEQYV. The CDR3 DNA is TGTGCCAGCAGAGTAACAGGTTCCTCCTACGAGCAGTACGTC.

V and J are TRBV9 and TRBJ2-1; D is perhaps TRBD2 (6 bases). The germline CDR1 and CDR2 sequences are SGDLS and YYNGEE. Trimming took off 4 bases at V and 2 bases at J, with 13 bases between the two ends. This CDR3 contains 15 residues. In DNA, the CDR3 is TGTGCCAGCAGCCAAGGCGGGGTGACCTACAATGAGCAGTTCTTC. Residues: CASSQGGVTYNEQFF.